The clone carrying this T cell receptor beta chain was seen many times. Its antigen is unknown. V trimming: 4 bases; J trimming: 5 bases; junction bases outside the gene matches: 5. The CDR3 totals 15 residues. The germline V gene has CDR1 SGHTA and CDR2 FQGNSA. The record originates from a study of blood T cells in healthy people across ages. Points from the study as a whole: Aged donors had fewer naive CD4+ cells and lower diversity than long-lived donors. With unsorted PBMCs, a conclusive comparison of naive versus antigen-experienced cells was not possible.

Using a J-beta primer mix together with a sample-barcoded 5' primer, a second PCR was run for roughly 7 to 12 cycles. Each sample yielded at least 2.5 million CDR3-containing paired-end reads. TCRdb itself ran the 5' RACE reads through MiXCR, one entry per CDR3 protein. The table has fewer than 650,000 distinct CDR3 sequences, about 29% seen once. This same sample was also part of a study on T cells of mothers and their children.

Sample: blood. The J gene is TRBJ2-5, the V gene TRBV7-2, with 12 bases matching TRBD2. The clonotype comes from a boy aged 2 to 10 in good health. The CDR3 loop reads CASSSGLAGRETQYF. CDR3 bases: TGTGCCAGCAGCTCCGGACTAGCGGGACGGGAGACCCAGTACTTC.